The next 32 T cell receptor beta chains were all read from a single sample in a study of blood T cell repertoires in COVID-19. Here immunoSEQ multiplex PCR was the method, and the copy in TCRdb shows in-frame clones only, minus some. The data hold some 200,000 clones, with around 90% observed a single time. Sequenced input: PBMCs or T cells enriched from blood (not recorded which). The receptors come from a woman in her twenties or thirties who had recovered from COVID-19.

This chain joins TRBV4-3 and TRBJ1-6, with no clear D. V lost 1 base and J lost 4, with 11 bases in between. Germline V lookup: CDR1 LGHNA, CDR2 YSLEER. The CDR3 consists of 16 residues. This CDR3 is CASSQVLGIYNSPLHF. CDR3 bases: TGCGCCAGCAGCCAAGTTCTCGGGATTTATAATTCACCCCTCCACTTT.

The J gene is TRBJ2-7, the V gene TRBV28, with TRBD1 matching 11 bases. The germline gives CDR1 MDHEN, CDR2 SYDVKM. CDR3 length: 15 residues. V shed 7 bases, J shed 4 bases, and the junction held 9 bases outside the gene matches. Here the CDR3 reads CASTTPGTGGYEQYF. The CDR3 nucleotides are TGTGCCAGCACGACACCCGGGACAGGGGGGTACGAGCAGTACTTC.

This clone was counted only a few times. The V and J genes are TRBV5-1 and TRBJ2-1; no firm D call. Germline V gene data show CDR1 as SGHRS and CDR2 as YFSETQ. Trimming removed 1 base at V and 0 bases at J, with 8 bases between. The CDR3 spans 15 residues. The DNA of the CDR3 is TGCGCCAGCAGCTTGTTCGGTAGCTCCTACAATGAGCAGTTCTTC. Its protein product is CASSLFGSSYNEQFF.

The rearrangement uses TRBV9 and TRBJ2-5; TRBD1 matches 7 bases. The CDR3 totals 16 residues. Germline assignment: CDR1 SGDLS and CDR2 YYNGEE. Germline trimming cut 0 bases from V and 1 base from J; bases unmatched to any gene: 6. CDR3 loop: CASSVEGTESQETQYF. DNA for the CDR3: TGTGCCAGCAGCGTAGAAGGGACAGAGTCCCAAGAGACCCAGTACTTC.

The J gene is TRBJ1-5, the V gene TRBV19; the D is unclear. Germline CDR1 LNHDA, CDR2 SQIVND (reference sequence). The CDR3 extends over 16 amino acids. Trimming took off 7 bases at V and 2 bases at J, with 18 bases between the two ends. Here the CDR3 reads CASTPRAGEGNQPQHF. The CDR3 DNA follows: TGTGCCAGTACCCCAAGGGCGGGCGAGGGCAATCAGCCCCAGCATTTT.

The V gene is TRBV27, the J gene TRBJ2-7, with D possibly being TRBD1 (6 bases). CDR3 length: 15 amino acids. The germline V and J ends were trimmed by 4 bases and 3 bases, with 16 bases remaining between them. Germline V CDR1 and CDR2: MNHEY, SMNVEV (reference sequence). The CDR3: CASSSPGTNHYEQYF. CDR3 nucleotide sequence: TGTGCCAGCAGTTCGCCCGGGACAAATCACTACGAGCAGTACTTC.

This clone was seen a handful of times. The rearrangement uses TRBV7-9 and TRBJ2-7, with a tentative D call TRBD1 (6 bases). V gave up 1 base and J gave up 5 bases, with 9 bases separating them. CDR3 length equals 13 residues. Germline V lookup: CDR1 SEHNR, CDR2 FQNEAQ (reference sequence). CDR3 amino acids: CASSLGPGDEQYF. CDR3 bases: TGTGCCAGCAGCTTAGGTCCAGGGGACGAGCAGTACTTC.

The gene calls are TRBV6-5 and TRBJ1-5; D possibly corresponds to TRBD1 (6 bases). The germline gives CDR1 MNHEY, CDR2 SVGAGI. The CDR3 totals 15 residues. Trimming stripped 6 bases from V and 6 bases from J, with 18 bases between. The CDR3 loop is CASSGADRFRQPQHF. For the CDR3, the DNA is TGTGCCAGCAGCGGAGCAGACAGGTTTCGTCAGCCCCAGCATTTT.

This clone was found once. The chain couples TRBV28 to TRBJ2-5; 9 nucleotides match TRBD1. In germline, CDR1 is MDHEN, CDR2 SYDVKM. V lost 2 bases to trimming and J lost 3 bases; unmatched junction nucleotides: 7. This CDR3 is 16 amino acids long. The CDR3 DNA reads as TGTGCCAGCAGTTTACTACAGGGGGCTATAGAAGAGACCCAGTACTTC. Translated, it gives CASSLLQGAIEETQYF. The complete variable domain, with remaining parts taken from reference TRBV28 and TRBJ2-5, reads DVKVTQSSRYLVKRTGEKVFLECVQDMDHENMFWYRQDPGLGLRLIYFSYDVKMKEKGDIPEGYSVSREKKERFSLILESASTNQTSMYLCASSLLQGAIEETQYFGPGTRLLVL.

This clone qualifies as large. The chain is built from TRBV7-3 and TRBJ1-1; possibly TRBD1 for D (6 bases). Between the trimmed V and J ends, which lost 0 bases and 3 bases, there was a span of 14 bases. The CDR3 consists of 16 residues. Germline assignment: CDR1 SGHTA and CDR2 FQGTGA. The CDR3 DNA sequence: TGTGCCAGCAGCTTAACTAACAGGGTTTTCGACACTGAAGCTTTCTTT. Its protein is CASSLTNRVFDTEAFF. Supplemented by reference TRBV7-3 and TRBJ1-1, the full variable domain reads GAGVSQTPSNKVTEKGKYVELRCDPISGHTALYWYRQSLGQGPEFLIYFQGTGAADDSGLPNDRFFAVRPEGSVSTLKIQRTERGDSAVYLCASSLTNRVFDTEAFFGQGTRLTVV.

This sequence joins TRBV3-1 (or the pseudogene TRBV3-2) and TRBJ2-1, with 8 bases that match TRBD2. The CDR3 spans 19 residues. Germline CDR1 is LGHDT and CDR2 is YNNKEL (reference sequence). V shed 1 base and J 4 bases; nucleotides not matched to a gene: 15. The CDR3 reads CASSQVFENLAGPYNEQFF. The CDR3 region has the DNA TGTGCCAGCAGCCAAGTTTTTGAGAATCTAGCGGGTCCGTACAATGAGCAGTTCTTC.

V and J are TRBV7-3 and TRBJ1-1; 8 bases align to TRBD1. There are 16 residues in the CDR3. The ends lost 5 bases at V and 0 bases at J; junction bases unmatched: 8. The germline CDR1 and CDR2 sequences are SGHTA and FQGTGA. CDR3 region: CASSPGGQGMNTEAFF. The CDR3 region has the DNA TGTGCCAGCAGCCCGGGCGGACAGGGTATGAACACTGAAGCTTTCTTT.

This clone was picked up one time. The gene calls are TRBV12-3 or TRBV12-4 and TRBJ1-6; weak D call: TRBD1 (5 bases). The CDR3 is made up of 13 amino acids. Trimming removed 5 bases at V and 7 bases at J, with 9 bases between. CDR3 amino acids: CASSAGLNSPLHF. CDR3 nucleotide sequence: TGTGCCAGCAGTGCAGGGTTAAATTCACCCCTCCACTTT.

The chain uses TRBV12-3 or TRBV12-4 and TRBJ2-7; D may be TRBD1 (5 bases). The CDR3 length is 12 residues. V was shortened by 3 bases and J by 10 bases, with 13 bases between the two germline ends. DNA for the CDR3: TGTGCCAGCAGTTTCCTCAGGGCTTCACAGTACTTC. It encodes CASSFLRASQYF.

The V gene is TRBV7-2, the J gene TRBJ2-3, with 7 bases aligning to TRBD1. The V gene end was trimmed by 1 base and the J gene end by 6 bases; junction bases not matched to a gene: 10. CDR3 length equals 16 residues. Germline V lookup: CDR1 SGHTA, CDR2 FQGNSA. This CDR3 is CASSLGGGLAADTQYF. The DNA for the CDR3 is TGTGCCAGCAGCTTAGGAGGGGGCCTGGCAGCCGATACGCAGTATTTT.

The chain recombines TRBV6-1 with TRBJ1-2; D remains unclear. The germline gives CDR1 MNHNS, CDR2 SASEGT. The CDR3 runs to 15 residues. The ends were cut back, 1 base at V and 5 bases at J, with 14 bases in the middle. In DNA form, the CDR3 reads TGTGCCAGCAGTGAAGTTGTCGAGGCGTGGTATGGCTACACCTTC. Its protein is CASSEVVEAWYGYTF.

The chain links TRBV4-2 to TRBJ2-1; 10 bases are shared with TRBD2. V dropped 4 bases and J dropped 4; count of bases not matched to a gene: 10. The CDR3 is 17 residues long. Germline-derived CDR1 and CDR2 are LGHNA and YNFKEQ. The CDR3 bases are TGTGCCAGCAGCCGAGCTAGCGGGGGTAACCAATACAATGAGCAGTTCTTC. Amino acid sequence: CASSRASGGNQYNEQFF.

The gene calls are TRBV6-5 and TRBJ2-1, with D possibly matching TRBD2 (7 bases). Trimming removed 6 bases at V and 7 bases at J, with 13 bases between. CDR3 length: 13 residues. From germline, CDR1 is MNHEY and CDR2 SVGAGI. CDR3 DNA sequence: TGTGCCAGCAGCCCAAGGGGGGGGAATGAGCAGTTCTTC. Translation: CASSPRGGNEQFF.

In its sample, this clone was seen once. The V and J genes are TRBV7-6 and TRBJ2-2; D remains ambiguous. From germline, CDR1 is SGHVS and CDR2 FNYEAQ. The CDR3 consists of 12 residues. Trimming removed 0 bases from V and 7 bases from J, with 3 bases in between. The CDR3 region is CASSLAYGELFF. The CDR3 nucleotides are TGTGCCAGCAGCTTAGCGTACGGGGAGCTGTTTTTT.

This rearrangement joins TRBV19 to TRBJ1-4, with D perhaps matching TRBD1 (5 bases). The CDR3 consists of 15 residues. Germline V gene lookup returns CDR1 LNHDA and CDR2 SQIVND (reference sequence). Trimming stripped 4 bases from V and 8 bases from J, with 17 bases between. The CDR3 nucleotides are TGTGCCAGTAGTAACGCTAGGGGAGCGGGCGAAAAACTGTTTTTT. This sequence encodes CASSNARGAGEKLFF. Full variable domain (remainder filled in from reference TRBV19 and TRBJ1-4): DGGITQSPKYLFRKEGQNVTLSCEQNLNHDAMYWYRQDPGQGLRLIYYSQIVNDFQKGDIAEGYSVSREKKESFPLTVTSAQKNPTAFYLCASSNARGAGEKLFFGSGTQLSVL.

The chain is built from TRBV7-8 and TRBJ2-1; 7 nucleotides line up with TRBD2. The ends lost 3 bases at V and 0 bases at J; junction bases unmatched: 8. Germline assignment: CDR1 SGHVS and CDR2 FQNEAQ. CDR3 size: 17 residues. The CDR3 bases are TGTGCCAGCAGCTTGAAAAGACTAGCCCCCTCCTACAATGAGCAGTTCTTC. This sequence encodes CASSLKRLAPSYNEQFF.

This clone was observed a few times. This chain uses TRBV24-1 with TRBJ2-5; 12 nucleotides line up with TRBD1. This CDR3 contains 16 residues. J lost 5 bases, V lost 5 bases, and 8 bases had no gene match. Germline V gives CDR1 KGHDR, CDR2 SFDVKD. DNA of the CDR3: TGTGCCACCAGTGGTGTCGGGACAGGGGGCAAGGAGACCCAGTACTTC. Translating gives CATSGVGTGGKETQYF.

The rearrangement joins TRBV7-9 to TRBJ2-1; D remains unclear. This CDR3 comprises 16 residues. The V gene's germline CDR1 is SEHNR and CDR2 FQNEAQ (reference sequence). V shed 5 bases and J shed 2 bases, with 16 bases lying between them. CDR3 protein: CASSPFDGLTYNEQFF. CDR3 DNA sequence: TGTGCCAGCAGCCCCTTTGACGGGTTAACCTACAATGAGCAGTTCTTC.

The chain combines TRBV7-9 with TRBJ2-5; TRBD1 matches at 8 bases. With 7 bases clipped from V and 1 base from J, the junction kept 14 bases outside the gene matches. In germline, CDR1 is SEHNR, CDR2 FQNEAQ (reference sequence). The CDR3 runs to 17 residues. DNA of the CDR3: TGTGCCAGCACCTCGACTCGGACAGGGATCATCCAAGAGACCCAGTACTTC. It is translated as CASTSTRTGIIQETQYF.

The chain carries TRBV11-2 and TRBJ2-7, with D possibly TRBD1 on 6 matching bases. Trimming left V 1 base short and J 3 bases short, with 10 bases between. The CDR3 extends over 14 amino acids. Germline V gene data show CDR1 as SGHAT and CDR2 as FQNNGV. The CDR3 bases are TGTGCCAGCAGCTTAGGGCCAGGGGACTACGAGCAGTACTTC. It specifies CASSLGPGDYEQYF.

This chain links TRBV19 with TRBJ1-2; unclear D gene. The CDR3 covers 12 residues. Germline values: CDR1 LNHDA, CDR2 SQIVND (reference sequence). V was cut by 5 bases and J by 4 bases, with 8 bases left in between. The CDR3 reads CASSYSRYGYTF. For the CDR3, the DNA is TGTGCCAGTAGTTACAGCCGCTATGGCTACACCTTC. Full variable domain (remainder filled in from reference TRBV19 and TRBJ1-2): DGGITQSPKYLFRKEGQNVTLSCEQNLNHDAMYWYRQDPGQGLRLIYYSQIVNDFQKGDIAEGYSVSREKKESFPLTVTSAQKNPTAFYLCASSYSRYGYTFGSGTRLTVV.

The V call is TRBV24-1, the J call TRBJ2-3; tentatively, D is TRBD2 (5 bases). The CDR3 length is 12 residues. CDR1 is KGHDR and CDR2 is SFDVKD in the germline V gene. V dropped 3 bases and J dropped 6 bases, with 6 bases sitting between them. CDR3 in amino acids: CATSDRTDTQYF. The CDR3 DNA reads TGTGCCACCAGTGATCGGACTGATACGCAGTATTTT.

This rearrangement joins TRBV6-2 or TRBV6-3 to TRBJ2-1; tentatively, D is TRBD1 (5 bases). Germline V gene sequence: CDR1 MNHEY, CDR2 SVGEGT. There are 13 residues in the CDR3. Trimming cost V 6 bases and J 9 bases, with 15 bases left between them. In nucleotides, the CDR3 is TGTGCCAGCAGCCCCTTTGGCAGGGTTGAGCAGTTCTTC. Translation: CASSPFGRVEQFF.

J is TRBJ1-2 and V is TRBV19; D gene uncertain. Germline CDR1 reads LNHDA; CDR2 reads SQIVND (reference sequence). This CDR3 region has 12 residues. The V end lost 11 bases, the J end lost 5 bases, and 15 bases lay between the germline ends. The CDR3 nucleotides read TGTGCCTCCACGGGGATTGAATATGGCTACACCTTC. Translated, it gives CASTGIEYGYTF.

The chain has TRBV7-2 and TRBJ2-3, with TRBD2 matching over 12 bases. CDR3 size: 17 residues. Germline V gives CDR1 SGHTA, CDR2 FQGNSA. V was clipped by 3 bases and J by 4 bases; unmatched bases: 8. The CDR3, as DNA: TGTGCCAGCAGCTTCAGCCCGACTAGCGGGGGCGCAGATACGCAGTATTTT. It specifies CASSFSPTSGGADTQYF.

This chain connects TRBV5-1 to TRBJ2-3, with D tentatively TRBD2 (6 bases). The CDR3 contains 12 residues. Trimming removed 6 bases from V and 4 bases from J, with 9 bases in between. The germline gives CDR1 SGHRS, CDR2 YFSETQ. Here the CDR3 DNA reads TGCGCCAGCACGGGAGAAGCAGATACGCAGTATTTT. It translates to CASTGEADTQYF. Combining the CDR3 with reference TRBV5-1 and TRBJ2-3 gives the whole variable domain KAGVTQTPRYLIKTRGQQVTLSCSPISGHRSVSWYQQTPGQGLQFLFEYFSETQRNKGNFPGRFSGRQFSNSRSEMNVSTLELGDSALYLCASTGEADTQYFGPGTRLTVL.

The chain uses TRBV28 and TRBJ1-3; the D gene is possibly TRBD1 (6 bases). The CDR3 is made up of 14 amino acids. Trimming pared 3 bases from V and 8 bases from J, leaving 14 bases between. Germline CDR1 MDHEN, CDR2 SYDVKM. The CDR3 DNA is TGTGCCAGCAGTTTTGGGTTAGGGGGGGACACCATATATTTT. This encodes CASSFGLGGDTIYF.